These 10 T cell receptor beta chains were all obtained from the same sample, sequenced in a study of blood T cell repertoires in COVID-19. The data were produced by immunoSEQ multiplex PCR, yet TCRdb's version contains in-frame clones alone and is incomplete. The sample holds approximately 250,000 clones, roughly 90% seen once. Sequencing was performed on peripheral blood. These TCRs come from a woman in her seventies with COVID-19, enrolled during active disease.

This chain joins TRBV27 and TRBJ1-2; possibly TRBD1 for D (5 bases). The V and J ends lost 4 bases and 2 bases respectively, with 11 bases between them. CDR1 and CDR2 (germline): MNHEY, SMNVEV (reference sequence). This CDR3 is 14 amino acids long. This CDR3 is CASSSIDRNYGYTF. CDR3 sequence (DNA): TGTGCCAGCAGTTCCATTGACAGAAACTATGGCTACACCTTC.

Concerning this clone: This specimen includes other DNA sequences encoding the same CDR3. The V and J genes are TRBV5-1 and TRBJ1-3; D remains ambiguous. CDR1 and CDR2 from the germline V gene are SGHRS and YFSETQ. The CDR3 covers 14 residues. Trimming cost V 0 bases and J 3 bases, with 7 bases left between them. CDR3 amino acids: CASSLAGFGNTIYF. CDR3 coding DNA: TGCGCCAGCAGCTTGGCGGGTTTTGGAAACACCATATATTTT.

The J gene is TRBJ1-1, the V gene TRBV2, with a tentative D call TRBD1 (6 bases). CDR3 length equals 13 residues. Germline V gives CDR1 SNHLY, CDR2 FYNNEI. V dropped 6 bases and J dropped 5 bases, with 13 bases sitting between them. The CDR3 protein is CASSQNRETEAFF. The CDR3 region has the DNA TGTGCCAGCAGCCAGAACAGGGAAACTGAAGCTTTCTTT.

The J gene is TRBJ2-5, the V gene TRBV27; 9 bases are a match to TRBD2. CDR3 size: 15 residues. The germline V gene encodes CDR1 MNHEY and CDR2 SMNVEV (reference sequence). The V and J ends lost 2 bases and 3 bases, in that order; junction bases with no gene match: 4. The CDR3 sequence is CASSLMWTSEETQYF. Here the CDR3 DNA reads TGTGCCAGCAGTTTAATGTGGACTAGCGAAGAGACCCAGTACTTC.

This chain links TRBV19 with TRBJ1-3, with TRBD1 matching 7 bases. Germline V gene lookup returns CDR1 LNHDA and CDR2 SQIVND (reference sequence). Trimming cost V 5 bases and J 0 bases; bases outside gene matches: 13. CDR3 size: 18 residues. The CDR3 spells CASSYEPQGVSSGNTIYF. CDR3 bases: TGTGCCAGTAGTTACGAACCCCAGGGGGTATCCTCTGGAAACACCATATATTTT.

The J gene is TRBJ2-3, the V gene TRBV27; 8 nucleotides match TRBD2. Looked up from germline, CDR1 is MNHEY and CDR2 is SMNVEV (reference sequence). The ends lost 6 bases at V and 3 bases at J; junction bases unmatched: 8. The CDR3 consists of 15 residues. DNA for the CDR3: TGTGCCAGCAGCTTTGAGCGGGGGCAGACAGATACGCAGTATTTT. Its translation: CASSFERGQTDTQYF.

This clone is a singleton in its sample. The J gene is TRBJ2-1, the V gene TRBV6-5, with 10 bases identical to TRBD1. V was pared by 4 bases and J by 7 bases, with 7 bases of the junction left unmatched. Looked up from germline, CDR1 is MNHEY and CDR2 is SVGAGI. The CDR3 is 15 residues long. The CDR3 nucleotides are TGTGCCAGCAGTTCCGGGGACAGGGGCAGGAATGAGCAGTTCTTC. As protein: CASSSGDRGRNEQFF.

The rearrangement joins TRBV6-1 to TRBJ1-1, with 9 positions matching TRBD1. CDR1 is MNHNS, CDR2 SASEGT, per germline. Trimming took 0 bases from V and 5 from J; bases not matched to a gene: 7. CDR3 length: 16 amino acids. This CDR3 reads CASSEALGQGGTEAFF. The CDR3 DNA follows: TGTGCCAGCAGTGAAGCCCTGGGACAGGGAGGGACTGAAGCTTTCTTT.

The chain uses TRBV30 and TRBJ2-5; 8 nucleotides align to TRBD2. V was clipped by 0 bases and J by 5 bases; unmatched bases: 5. The germline CDR1 and CDR2 sequences are GTSNPN and SVGIG (reference sequence). The CDR3 runs 14 residues. The DNA for the CDR3 is TGTGCCTGGAGTGTACGGACTAGCCGGGAGACCCAGTACTTC. It codes for CAWSVRTSRETQYF.

This chain joins TRBV11-2 and TRBJ2-5; TRBD2 agrees at 10 bases. Germline assignment: CDR1 SGHAT and CDR2 FQNNGV. CDR3 length: 15 residues. V shed 6 bases, J shed 4 bases, and the junction held 8 bases outside the gene matches. The CDR3: CASRPSGGAGETQYF. As DNA, the CDR3 is TGTGCCAGCAGGCCAAGCGGGGGGGCCGGAGAGACCCAGTACTTC.